These T cell receptor beta chains were read from a single sample in a study of T cell repertoires in cytomegalovirus infection. A single record per CDR3 protein comes from TCRdb applying MiXCR to the reads. The top ten clones hold roughly a tenth of a sample with about 490,000 distinct CDR3 sequences, 10% to 12% of them seen once. Input material: PBMCs. Every receptor here comes from a human donor in good health (CMV status not recorded). Some clones in this sample may be carry-over from other donors' samples. CDR3s include the opening cysteine and the closing phenylalanine or tryptophan. D genes are given only for firm matches. Size is stated for part of the rows, as once, few or many counts, or as a class when the clone is expanded.

v_call	j_call	clone_size	d_call	cdr3_aa	cdr3_nt
TRBV14	TRBJ1-2	.	TRBD1	CASSQLDRDRDSWGYTF	TGTGCCAGCAGCCAATTGGACCGGGACAGGGATTCCTGGGGCTACACCTTC
TRBV11-2	TRBJ1-2	many	.	CASRLTLGSQGINYGYTF	TGTGCCAGCAGGCTCACACTAGGATCCCAGGGGATCAACTATGGCTACACCTTC
TRBV5-5	TRBJ2-1	many	TRBD2	CASSSGLAGGNEQFF	TGTGCCAGCAGCTCAGGACTAGCGGGCGGGAATGAGCAGTTCTTC
TRBV7-3	TRBJ2-1	many	TRBD2	CASSLMGGNLEQFF	TGTGCCAGCAGCTTAATGGGAGGGAATCTTGAGCAGTTCTTC
TRBV10-3	TRBJ2-7	many	.	CAISEETASYEQYF	TGTGCCATCAGTGAAGAGACGGCATCCTACGAGCAGTACTTC
TRBV5-5	TRBJ2-2	many	.	CASSFRDIITGELFF	TGTGCCAGCAGCTTCCGGGACATCATCACCGGGGAGCTGTTTTTT
TRBV19	TRBJ1-6	.	TRBD1	CASSLKGQNNSPLHF	TGTGCCAGTAGTCTCAAGGGACAGAATAATTCACCCCTCCACTTT
TRBV6-1	TRBJ1-1	many	TRBD1	CASSAGTGGTEAFF	TGTGCCAGCAGCGCTGGGACAGGCGGCACTGAAGCTTTCTTT
TRBV7-3	TRBJ2-3	many	.	CASSLRGQDTQYF	TGTGCCAGCAGCTTAAGAGGTCAGGATACGCAGTATTTT
TRBV6-1	TRBJ1-2	many	.	CASSPSHWGAEGYTF	TGTGCCAGCAGCCCTTCGCATTGGGGGGCAGAGGGCTACACCTTC
TRBV20-1	TRBJ1-1	.	TRBD1	CSAYRTGGGFTEAFF	TGCAGTGCTTACCGGACAGGGGGCGGATTCACTGAAGCTTTCTTT